This is a list of T cell receptor beta chains from one sample in a study of T cells in localized non-small cell lung cancer. The protocol was immunoSEQ multiplex PCR, while the TCRdb copy is restricted to in-frame clones and leaves out a portion. The table shows tens of thousands of clones, with 60% to 80% occurring only once. The material sequenced was peripheral blood, taken before any cancer treatment. The receptors here all came from a man aged 40 to 70 with stage I squamous cell lung carcinoma. Both conserved end residues are part of each CDR3. Fields, in order: V gene, clone size, J gene, D gene, CDR3 protein, CDR3 DNA. D genes are given only for firm matches. Expanded clones are given a class, and other clones once, few, many or no size at all.

TRBV18,NA,TRBJ2-3,NA,CASSPLVDTQYF,TGTGCCAGCTCACCCTTAGTAGATACGCAGTATTTT
TRBV18,NA,TRBJ1-4,TRBD1,CASSPVDREMDEKLFF,TGTGCCAGCTCACCGGTGGACAGGGAGATGGATGAAAAACTGTTTTTT
TRBV9,NA,TRBJ2-1,TRBD1,CASSGRYDRGPLYNEQFF,TGTGCCAGCAGCGGAAGATATGACAGGGGTCCCCTTTACAATGAGCAGTTCTTC
TRBV5-1,NA,TRBJ2-2,TRBD1,CASSFTGDTGELFF,TGCGCCAGCAGTTTTACAGGGGACACCGGGGAGCTGTTTTTT
TRBV11-1,medium-sized,TRBJ1-6,NA,CASSLAGGRVTPLHF,TGTGCCAGCAGCTTAGCGGGCGGCAGGGTTACACCCCTCCACTTT
TRBV2,NA,TRBJ2-7,NA,CASSEGGGTLAYEQYF,TGTGCCAGCAGTGAAGGGGGAGGAACACTAGCCTACGAGCAGTACTTC
TRBV4-3,NA,TRBJ1-6,NA,CASSQGGSYNSPLHF,TGCGCCAGCAGCCAAGGAGGCTCCTATAATTCACCCCTCCACTTT
TRBV19,NA,TRBJ2-1,NA,CASRLDTYNEQFF,TGTGCCAGTAGACTGGACACATACAATGAGCAGTTCTTC
TRBV6-5,NA,TRBJ2-3,NA,CASSTTSDTQYF,TGTGCCAGCAGTACTACAAGCGATACGCAGTATTTT
TRBV7-2,NA,TRBJ2-1,NA,CASVITTDNNEQFF,TGTGCCAGCGTGATAACGACTGACAACAATGAGCAGTTCTTC
TRBV28,NA,TRBJ1-3,NA,CASSQGGSHSGNTIYF,TGTGCCAGCAGCCAAGGAGGGAGCCACTCTGGAAACACCATATATTTT
TRBV5-6,NA,TRBJ2-5,NA,CASSPGKGRGTVETQYF,TGTGCCAGCAGCCCCGGGAAGGGGAGGGGGACAGTAGAGACCCAGTACTTC
TRBV7-7,NA,TRBJ1-5,NA,CASSTGTDQPQHF,TGTGCTAGCAGCACAGGGACCGATCAGCCCCAGCATTTT
TRBV2,many,TRBJ1-1,NA,CAGSFSGTEAFF,TGTGCCGGGTCTTTTTCCGGCACTGAAGCTTTCTTT
TRBV28,NA,TRBJ1-2,NA,CASSLSGDYGYTF,TGTGCCAGCAGTTTATCTGGGGACTATGGCTACACCTTC
TRBV6-5,NA,TRBJ1-4,NA,CASRATENNEKLFF,TGTGCCAGCAGGGCAACAGAGAATAATGAAAAACTGTTTTTT
TRBV7-2,NA,TRBJ2-7,NA,CASSLAARRSSEQYF,TGTGCCAGCAGCTTAGCGGCCAGGAGATCGTCCGAGCAGTACTTC